The entry below gives a single TCR beta chain sequence along with its context. Its antigen target is currently unknown. No much larger clone is present one base from it, and per-base qualities are unavailable. TCRbeta CDR3 regions were amplified from genomic DNA using the immunoSEQ Assay, a bias-controlled multiplex PCR. From the authors' description of their analysis: Nucleated cell counts per sample were estimated from amplification of reference gene primers within the assay. Sequence reads were collapsed and filtered to measure the absolute abundance of every unique TCRbeta CDR3 rearrangement. For each sample, productive Simpson clonality was calculated as the square root of Simpson's diversity index across productive rearrangements. The table comes from immuneACCESS by way of TCRdb, which keeps in-frame sequences with V and J called. Part of the clones is missing from these tables; in studies checked, under half for an unresolved V gene and the rest for unknown reasons. V and J calls and clone size are those listed in that table; D and trimming were worked out from the DNA. In all, the sample holds 200,000 to 300,000 clones, and about nine tenths of those were seen once. The ten largest clones represent around 3.5% of the sample.

V and J lose 5 bases and 6 bases, and a span of 10 bases separates them. Measured from the cysteine to the phenylalanine, the CDR3 is 13 residues long. Only CDR3 DNA remains: 39 bases, in frame from the first base. For CDR1 and CDR2, the germline V gene lists SNHLY and FYNNEI. Each collaborating institution followed its own protocols to collect whole blood in K2EDTA tubes. For TCRbeta analysis, collaborator samples were shipped as frozen whole blood, as isolated PBMCs, or as DNA extracted from either sample type. The data belong to a study of blood T cell repertoires in COVID-19 (dated by TCRdb to about 2020). About the investigation overall: The collaborator samples originated in the United States, Italy and Spain and spanned the acute and convalescent phases of COVID-19. HLA class I and class II types, where available, came from metadata supplied by the sample provider rather than from assay-based typing. The repertoires were released in a freely available public database meant as a resource for research on the immune response to SARS-CoV-2. Sample metadata almost always included a de-identified subject ID, COVID-19 status, age in years and sex. Subjects who had been exposed to COVID-19, were actively infected with it, or had recovered from it provided the deeply sampled blood TCRbeta repertoires that made up the dataset. The samples were drawn from two sources: the first 160 participants of the ongoing ImmuneRACE study, and 950 to 1,500 subjects contributed by 6 global collaborators. The prospective study material was composed of cDNA or gDNA derived from T cells, B-cell-depleted T cells, or PBMCs. What the study reported, not specific to this receptor: Clinical and demographic metadata were provided uncurated, with the amount varying by source and participant.

The receptor comes from a middle-aged woman with acute or convalescent COVID-19. The chain was built from TRBV2 and TRBJ2-2; TRBD2 might be the D gene, on 5 matching bases. The specimen was peripheral blood. In nucleotide form, the sequence is TGTGCCAGCAGTTATGTGGGAGCCGGGGAGCTGTTTTTT. It translates to CASSYVGAGELFF.